This is a list of T cell receptor beta chains from one sample in a study of T cells in Graves' hyperthyroidism and ophthalmopathy. TCRdb called the multiplex PCR reads again in MiXCR, with one record for every CDR3 protein. Of roughly 170,000 distinct CDR3 sequences in the sample, over 15% were seen once. Specimen: blood. Receptors were obtained from a woman in her fifties or sixties with Graves' hyperthyroidism. Each CDR3 is given with its conserved first and last residue.

CDR3aa	j_gene	v_gene
CASSLEPGATWDF	TRBJ2-5	TRBV5-1
CASSPRGRTSTDTQYF	TRBJ2-3	TRBV28
CASSLVGAADTQYF	TRBJ2-3	TRBV5-1
CSVRSGMNTEAFF	TRBJ1-1	TRBV29-1
CASSQAVPDTQYF	TRBJ2-3	TRBV3-1
CASRLRGHSYNEQFF	TRBJ2-1	TRBV6-2/TRBV6-3
CASSLSRGGGYTF	TRBJ1-2	TRBV5-1
CASSFLGYEQFF	TRBJ2-1	TRBV7-3
CASSPRSRREGWVTDTQYF	TRBJ2-3	TRBV9
CATSRDAAITDTQYF	TRBJ2-3	TRBV15